This T cell receptor (beta chain) was profiled in a study of blood T cell repertoires in COVID-19. Repertoires were generated with immunoSEQ multiplex PCR, while TCRdb's copy carries only in-frame clones and drops some. This repertoire shows 200,000 to 300,000 clones, around nine tenths found once; its top ten account for over 7.5%. V gave up 5 bases and J gave up 3 bases, with 11 bases separating them. This CDR3 comprises 13 residues. Germline values: CDR1 SEHNR, CDR2 FQNEAQ (reference sequence). The specimen sequenced was peripheral blood. This clonotype was sampled from a man in his forties who had recovered from COVID-19. The chain joins TRBV7-9 to TRBJ2-7; a possible D gene is TRBD1 (6 bases). CDR3 loop: CASSAQGNYEQYF. The CDR3, as DNA: TGTGCCAGCAGCGCGCAGGGGAACTACGAGCAGTACTTC.